This TCR beta chain was obtained from a study of shared clonotypes between healthy human individuals. This CDR3 has 10 amino acids. CDR1 and CDR2 (germline): MNHNS, SASEGT. The germline V and J ends were trimmed by 6 bases and 3 bases, with 3 bases remaining between them. Clones were read by immunoSEQ multiplex PCR, and TCRdb kept only the in-frame ones, dropping some. The table has roughly 2 million clones, roughly 94% seen once. Terminally differentiated effector memory CD45RA+ cells were left out of the naive CD8 fraction, which was CD45RO-negative and positively selected for CCR7. Adult donors, all healthy and HIV-negative, had no recent acute infections or vaccinations. Study-level results: How much donors shared clonotypes was expected to be affected by sequencing depth. Sharing across four donors was highest in naive CD4 (around 5%) and lowest in memory CD8 (roughly 0.4%). When compared with the clonotypes that were shared by all four sorted-subset donors, the non-shared clonotypes turned out to have lower generation probabilities.

A remark on this clone: Its antigen is still unknown. This may be a read error: a much more frequent sequence differs by one nucleotide. The same CDR3 arises from other DNA sequences in this sample as well.

The rearrangement joins TRBV6-1 to TRBJ2-7, with D unclear. Material for sequencing was naive CD8+ T cells sorted from blood. The receptor comes from a young man in good health. The CDR3 nucleotides are TGTGCCAGCAGCGACTACGAGCAGTACTTC. It codes for CASSDYEQYF.